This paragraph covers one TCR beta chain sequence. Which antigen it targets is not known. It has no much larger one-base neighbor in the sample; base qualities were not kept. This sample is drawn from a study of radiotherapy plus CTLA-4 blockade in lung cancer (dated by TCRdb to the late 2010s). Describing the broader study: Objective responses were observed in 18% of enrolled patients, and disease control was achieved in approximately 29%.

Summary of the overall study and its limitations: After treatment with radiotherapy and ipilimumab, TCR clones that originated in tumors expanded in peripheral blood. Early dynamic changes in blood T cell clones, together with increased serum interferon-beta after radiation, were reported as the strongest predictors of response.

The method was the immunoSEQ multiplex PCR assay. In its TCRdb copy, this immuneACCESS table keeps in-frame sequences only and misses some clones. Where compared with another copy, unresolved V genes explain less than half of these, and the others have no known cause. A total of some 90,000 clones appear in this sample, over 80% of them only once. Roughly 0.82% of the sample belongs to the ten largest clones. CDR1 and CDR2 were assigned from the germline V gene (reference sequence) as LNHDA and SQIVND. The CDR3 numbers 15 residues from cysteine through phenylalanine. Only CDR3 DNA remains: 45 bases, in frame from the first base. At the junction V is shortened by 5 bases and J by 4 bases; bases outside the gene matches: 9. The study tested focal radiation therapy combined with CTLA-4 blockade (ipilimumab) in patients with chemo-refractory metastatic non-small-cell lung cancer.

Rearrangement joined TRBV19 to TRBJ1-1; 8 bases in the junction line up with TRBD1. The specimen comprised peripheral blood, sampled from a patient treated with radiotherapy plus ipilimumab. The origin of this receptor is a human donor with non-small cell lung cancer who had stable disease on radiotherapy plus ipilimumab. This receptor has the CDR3 CASSSAGGRGTEAFF. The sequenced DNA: TGTGCCAGTAGTTCGGCAGGGGGCCGAGGCACTGAAGCTTTCTTT.